Below are 3 T cell receptor beta chains sequenced from a single sample in a study of blood T cell repertoires in COVID-19. Only in-frame clones appear in the TCRdb table, and some are missing; sequencing was by immunoSEQ multiplex PCR. Counted here are some 420,000 clones, 80% to 90% occurring once; the ten biggest clones make up around 1.1%. What was sequenced was PBMCs or T cells enriched from blood (not recorded which). The receptors originated from a man aged 30 to 39 who had recovered from COVID-19.

The chain employs TRBV19 and TRBJ2-7, with D tentatively TRBD2 (5 bases). The V and J ends lost 5 bases and 5 bases respectively, with 13 bases between them. This CDR3 is 13 amino acids long. From germline, CDR1 is LNHDA and CDR2 SQIVND (reference sequence). The CDR3 region is CASSPRLRDEQYF. The CDR3 bases are TGTGCCAGTAGTCCCAGATTGAGGGACGAGCAGTACTTC. Supplemented by reference TRBV19 and TRBJ2-7, the full variable domain reads DGGITQSPKYLFRKEGQNVTLSCEQNLNHDAMYWYRQDPGQGLRLIYYSQIVNDFQKGDIAEGYSVSREKKESFPLTVTSAQKNPTAFYLCASSPRLRDEQYFGPGTRLTVT.

The J gene is TRBJ1-2, the V gene TRBV6-5, with D maybe TRBD1 (5 bases). V was clipped by 7 bases and J by 4 bases, with 13 bases between them. CDR1 is MNHEY and CDR2 is SVGAGI in the germline V gene. This CDR3 has 13 amino acids. The CDR3 region is CASITMGRYGYTF. The CDR3 DNA follows: TGTGCCAGCATAACGATGGGGCGCTATGGCTACACCTTC.

DNA of the CDR3: TGTGTCAGAAGCCTCAAGGGGACTAGCGGCCCCCAAAGCCCAGATACGCAGTATTTT. It codes for CVRSLKGTSGPQSPDTQYF. The chain is built from TRBV7-5 and TRBJ2-3; TRBD2 was called by the table and not checked on the DNA. TRBV7-5 is labeled a pseudogene. This CDR3 spans 19 amino acids.